A selection of T cell receptor beta chains follows, all from one sample in a study of OX40 agonist ivuxolimab in advanced cancers. This table comes from immunoSEQ multiplex PCR, and its TCRdb copy is limited to in-frame clones, with some not included. The sample consists of tens of thousands of clones, about 88% of them appearing once. The sample consisted of CD4+ or CD8+ T cells sorted from blood, taken in a trial of the OX40 agonist ivuxolimab. The receptors come from an adult with an advanced solid tumor such as melanoma, head and neck, liver or kidney cancer. Both conserved end residues are part of each CDR3. The D gene is left open where the match is weak. Not all rows give a size; the values are once, few, many and, for expanded clones, a class.

size	V	J	D	DNA	CDR3
NA	TRBV2	TRBJ1-2	TRBD1	TGTGCCAGCAGTGTTCAGGGGGAGGAAAGTGGCTACACCTTC	CASSVQGEESGYTF
NA	TRBV13	TRBJ2-7	NA	TGTGCCAGCAGCGGCCGGGACCGCACCTACGAGCAGTACTTC	CASSGRDRTYEQYF
NA	TRBV2	TRBJ2-7	NA	TGTGCCAGCAGTGATAGGGTAGTTTCCTACGAGCAGTACTTC	CASSDRVVSYEQYF
NA	TRBV5-5	TRBJ2-3	NA	TGTGCCAGCAACCCGTGGGTAGGAGACGGCACAGATACGCAGTATTTT	CASNPWVGDGTDTQYF
NA	TRBV4-3	TRBJ2-3	NA	TGCGCCAGCAGCCAAGAATGGGGTGGGATCGATACGCAGTATTTT	CASSQEWGGIDTQYF
once	TRBV30	TRBJ2-1	NA	TGTGCCTGGAGTGTACTGATGAGCTCCTACAATGAGCAGTTCTTC	CAWSVLMSSYNEQFF
NA	TRBV9	TRBJ2-7	TRBD2	TGTGCCAGCAGCAGACTAGCGGTCCGGGGGGAGCAGTACTTC	CASSRLAVRGEQYF
NA	TRBV14	TRBJ2-1	NA	TGTGCCAGCAGCCCGTGGACCCTAGTGGAAGCGGAGCAATACAATGAGCAGTTCTTC	CASSPWTLVEAEQYNEQFF
NA	TRBV10-3	TRBJ1-2	TRBD1	TGTGCCATCAGTGTTGGGACAGGGGATGGCTACACCTTC	CAISVGTGDGYTF
NA	TRBV7-8	TRBJ2-7	NA	TGTGCCAGCAGCTCCGCAGCAACCTACGAGCAGTACTTC	CASSSAATYEQYF
NA	TRBV6-5	TRBJ2-2	NA	TGTGCCAGCAGTTACTCGTTTCCCGGGGAGCTGTTTTTT	CASSYSFPGELFF
NA	TRBV10-3	TRBJ2-3	NA	TGTGCCATCAGTGAGCTAATCAGGACCCTTGGCTCAAGCACAGATACGCAGTATTTT	CAISELIRTLGSSTDTQYF
few	TRBV4-1	TRBJ2-1	NA	TGTGCCAGCAGCTTGGGGGGCAATGAGCAGTTCTTC	CASSLGGNEQFF
NA	TRBV7-9	TRBJ2-3	NA	TGTGCCAGCCCCTCAAGCACAGATACGCAGTATTTT	CASPSSTDTQYF
NA	TRBV7-9	TRBJ2-1	TRBD2	TGTGCCAGCAGCTTAGCGGGAGGGCCCCCCAATGAGCAGTTCTTC	CASSLAGGPPNEQFF
once	TRBV10-3	TRBJ1-1	TRBD1	TGTGCCATCAGGGACAGGGGAGACACTGAAGCTTTCTTT	CAIRDRGDTEAFF
NA	TRBV7-7	TRBJ2-7	TRBD2	TGTGCCAGCAGCCCGGGACTAGCGGGAACATCCGCCGAGCAGTACTTC	CASSPGLAGTSAEQYF
NA	TRBV29-1	TRBJ2-7	NA	TGCAGCGTCCTGGGGGTGGGATTAGAGGAGCAGTACTTC	CSVLGVGLEEQYF
NA	TRBV9	TRBJ1-3	TRBD1	TGTGCCAGCAGCGTAGGAGGGACAGGATTGGACCACCACCTCAATTTT	CASSVGGTGLDHHLNF
NA	TRBV7-2	TRBJ2-7	TRBD2	TGTGCCAGCAGCCTCCCGGGACTAGCAGTCGAGCAGTACTTC	CASSLPGLAVEQYF
NA	TRBV30	TRBJ2-7	TRBD2	TGTGCCTGGAGCGCAACTAGCGGGACCTACGAGCAGTACTTC	CAWSATSGTYEQYF
NA	TRBV4-3	TRBJ2-2	NA	TGCGCCAGCAGCCAAGGGATTGGCGCCGGGGAGCTGTTTTTT	CASSQGIGAGELFF
NA	TRBV27	TRBJ1-4	TRBD1	TGTGCCAGCAGTCCAATAGGGGCCAGGGGGGCGATTAATGAAAAACTGTTTTTT	CASSPIGARGAINEKLFF
NA	TRBV27	TRBJ1-5	NA	TGTGCCAGCAGTCTCAGGGTCGGTCAGCCCCAGCATTTT	CASSLRVGQPQHF